What follows is one T cell receptor (beta chain) and its context. The specificity of this receptor is unknown. Base-call qualities are not available, and no considerably larger clone is one nucleotide away. The data were taken from a study of T cell repertoires in cytomegalovirus infection (dated by TCRdb to about 2019). About the full investigation: Donor HLA type was relevant to the analysis, as public TCR beta signatures indicated carriage of CMV infection together with the matching HLA type. On the study overall, not on this receptor specifically: In both this cohort and an independent cohort of several hundred donors, the cumulative frequency of public TCR beta family members distinguished carriers of CMV infection plus the relevant HLA type. In the ex vivo response, HLA-C-restricted CMV-specific TCR beta clonotypes were dominant, and in two of eight donors the single most frequent clonotype came from this HLA-C-restricted group.

The CDR3 measures 12 amino acids from cysteine to phenylalanine. This entry keeps only the CDR3 DNA: 36 bases, framed from base 1. V drops 5 bases and J drops 5 bases, leaving 7 bases in between. Data came from an Illumina HiSeq 1500. The public reads were reprocessed in TCRdb via fastp at Q25 and MiXCR, keeping in-frame beta chains. One record per CDR3 amino acid sequence lists the most common genes and DNA. Counted in this sample were fewer than 550,000 distinct CDR3 sequences; more than 20% of them appeared once. The top ten clonotypes cover around 13% of the sample. What was sequenced was PBMCs. The chain is made from TRBV12-3 or TRBV12-4 and TRBJ1-5; there is no confident call for the D gene. The source of this sequence is a human donor in good health (CMV status not recorded). Some clones in this sample may be carry-over from other donors' samples. The nucleotide sequence reads as follows: TGTGCCAGCAGTGACCTTTATCAGCCCCAGCATTTT. It specifies CASSDLYQPQHF.